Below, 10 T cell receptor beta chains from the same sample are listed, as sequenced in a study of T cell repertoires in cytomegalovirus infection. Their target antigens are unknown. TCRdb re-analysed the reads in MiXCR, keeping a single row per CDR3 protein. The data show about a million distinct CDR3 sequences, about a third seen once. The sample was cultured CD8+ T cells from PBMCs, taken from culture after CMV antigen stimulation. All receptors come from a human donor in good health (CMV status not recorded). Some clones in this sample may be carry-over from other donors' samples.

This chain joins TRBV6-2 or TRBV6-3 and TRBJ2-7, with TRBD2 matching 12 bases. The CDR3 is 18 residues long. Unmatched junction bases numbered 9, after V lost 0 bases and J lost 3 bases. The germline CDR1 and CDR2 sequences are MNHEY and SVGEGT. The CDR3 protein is CASSYSLAGGPNFYEQYV. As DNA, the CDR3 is TGTGCCAGCAGTTACTCCCTAGCGGGGGGGCCTAATTTCTACGAGCAGTACGTC.

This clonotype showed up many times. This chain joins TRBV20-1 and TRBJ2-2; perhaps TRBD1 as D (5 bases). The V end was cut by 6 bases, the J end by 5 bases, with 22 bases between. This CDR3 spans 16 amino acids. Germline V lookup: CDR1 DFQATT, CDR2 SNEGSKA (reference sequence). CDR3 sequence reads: CSARISAQGLTGELFF. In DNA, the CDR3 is TGCAGTGCAAGAATTTCGGCCCAGGGTTTGACCGGGGAGCTGTTTTTT.

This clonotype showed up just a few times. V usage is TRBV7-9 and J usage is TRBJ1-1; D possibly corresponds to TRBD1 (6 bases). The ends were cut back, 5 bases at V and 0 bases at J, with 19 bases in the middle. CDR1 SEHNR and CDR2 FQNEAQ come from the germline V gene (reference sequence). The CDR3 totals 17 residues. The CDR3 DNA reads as TGTGCCAGCAGCCCACCGGGACACTTATCCTTGAACACTGAAGCTTTCTTT. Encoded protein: CASSPPGHLSLNTEAFF.

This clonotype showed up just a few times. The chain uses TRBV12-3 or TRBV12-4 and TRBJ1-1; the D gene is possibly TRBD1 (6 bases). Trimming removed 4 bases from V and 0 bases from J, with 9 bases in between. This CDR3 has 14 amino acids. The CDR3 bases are TGTGCCAGCAGTTACAGGGCCTTGAACACTGAAGCTTTCTTT. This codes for CASSYRALNTEAFF.

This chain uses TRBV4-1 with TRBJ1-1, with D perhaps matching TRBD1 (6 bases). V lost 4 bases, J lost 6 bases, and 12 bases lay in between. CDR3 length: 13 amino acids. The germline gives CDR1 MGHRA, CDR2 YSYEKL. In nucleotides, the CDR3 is TGCGCCAGCAGCCCACAGGGAAGCCCTGAAGCTTTCTTT. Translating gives CASSPQGSPEAFF.

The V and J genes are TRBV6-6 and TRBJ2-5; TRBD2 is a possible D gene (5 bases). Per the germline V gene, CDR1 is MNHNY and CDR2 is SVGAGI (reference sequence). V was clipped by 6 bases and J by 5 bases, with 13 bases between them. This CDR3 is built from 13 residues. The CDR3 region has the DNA TGTGCCAGCAGCGGACTGCTGGGGGAGACCCAGTACTTC. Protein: CASSGLLGETQYF.

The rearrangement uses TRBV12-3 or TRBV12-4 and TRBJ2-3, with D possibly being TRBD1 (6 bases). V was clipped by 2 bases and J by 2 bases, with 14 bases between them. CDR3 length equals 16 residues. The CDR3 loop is CASSLFRQGYTDTQYF. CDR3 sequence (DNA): TGTGCCAGCAGTTTATTCCGGCAGGGGTACACAGATACGCAGTATTTT.

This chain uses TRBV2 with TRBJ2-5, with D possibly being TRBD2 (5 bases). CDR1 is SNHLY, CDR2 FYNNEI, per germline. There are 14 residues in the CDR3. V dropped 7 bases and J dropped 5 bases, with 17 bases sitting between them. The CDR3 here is CASMFSVVWETQYF. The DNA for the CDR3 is TGTGCCAGCATGTTTAGCGTCGTTTGGGAGACCCAGTACTTC. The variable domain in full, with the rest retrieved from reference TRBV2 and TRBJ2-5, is EPEVTQTPSHQVTQMGQEVILRCVPISNHLYFYWYRQILGQKVEFLVSFYNNEISEKSEIFDDQFSVERPDGSNFTLKIRSTKLEDSAMYFCASMFSVVWETQYFGPGTRLLVL.

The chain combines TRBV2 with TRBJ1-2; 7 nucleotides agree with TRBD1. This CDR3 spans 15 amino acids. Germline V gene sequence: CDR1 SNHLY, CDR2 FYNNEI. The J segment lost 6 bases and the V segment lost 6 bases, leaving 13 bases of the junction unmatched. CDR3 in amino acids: CASSESQGTAHGYTF. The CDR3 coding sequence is TGTGCCAGCAGCGAAAGCCAGGGGACAGCTCATGGCTACACCTTC.

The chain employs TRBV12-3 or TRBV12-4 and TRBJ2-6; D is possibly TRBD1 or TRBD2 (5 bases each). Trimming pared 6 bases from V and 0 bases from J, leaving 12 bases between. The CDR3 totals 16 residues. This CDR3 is CASSNGGFSGANVLTF. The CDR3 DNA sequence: TGTGCCAGCAGCAATGGGGGTTTCTCTGGGGCCAACGTCCTGACTTTC.